The clone carrying this T cell receptor beta chain turned up a few times. Its antigen is still unknown. The data stem from a study of identifying expanded T cells in peripheral blood. General study points: Across healthy donors, higher total template counts meant significantly greater approximately 2-week count variance. Differentially abundant clones: 0.95 to 1.5 between replicates, about 16 at about two weeks, less than 25 at four.

Repertoires were generated with immunoSEQ multiplex PCR, while TCRdb's copy carries only in-frame clones and drops some. The data show tens of thousands of clones, over 80% seen once. Germline loops: CDR1 MNHEY, CDR2 SMNVEV (reference sequence). CDR3 length: 16 amino acids. V shed 4 bases, J shed 2 bases, and the junction held 7 bases outside the gene matches. No infections or other immune events were documented during collection. The V call is TRBV27, the J call TRBJ2-7, with 11 bases fitting TRBD1. The sequencing sample was made of blood. This receptor was taken from a person aged 18-69 years in good health. The CDR3 DNA follows: TGTGCCAGCAGTTCCACCGGGACAGGGGGACCCTACGAGCAGTACTTC. As protein: CASSSTGTGGPYEQYF.